This entry lists 18 T cell receptor beta chains sequenced from one sample in a study of T cell responses to AZD1222 COVID-19 vaccine. Sequencing used immunoSEQ multiplex PCR; TCRdb keeps in-frame clones, though not all of them. The table shows about 140,000 clones, with over 75% occurring only once. The sequences come from peripheral blood, collected on day 0 of AZD1222 vaccination. The receptors originated from an adult in good health.

The V gene is TRBV28, the J gene TRBJ1-4, with D tentatively TRBD1 (5 bases). This CDR3 region has 21 residues. CDR1 MDHEN and CDR2 SYDVKM come from the germline V gene. V lost 5 bases and J lost 12, with 40 bases in between. The CDR3 region has the DNA TGTGCCAGCAGTCAGAGACTCGTAGGGAAGAAGGGACGGCTAGATGAAAGGGAACTGTTTTTT. It specifies CASSQRLVGKKGRLDERELFF.

CDR3 in amino acids: CASSPPGVYGYTF. CDR3 nucleotide sequence: TGTGCCAGCAGTCCCCCGGGTGTTTACGGCTACACCTTC. The V gene is TRBV6-5, the J gene TRBJ1-2; no clear D gene. The germline CDR1 and CDR2 sequences are MNHEY and SVGAGI. The CDR3 is 13 amino acids. V lost 5 bases to trimming and J lost 8 bases, with 15 bases between them.

This clone has only a few counts. The chain links TRBV28 to TRBJ1-5; 7 bases line up with TRBD1. J gave up 3 bases and V 6 bases, and 8 bases lay outside the gene matches. Germline values: CDR1 MDHEN, CDR2 SYDVKM. This CDR3 has 15 residues. For the CDR3, the DNA is TGTGCCAGCAGCCCAACGACAGGGTTCAATCAGCCCCAGCATTTT. Encoded protein: CASSPTTGFNQPQHF. Full variable domain (rest looked up from reference TRBV28 and TRBJ1-5): DVKVTQSSRYLVKRTGEKVFLECVQDMDHENMFWYRQDPGLGLRLIYFSYDVKMKEKGDIPEGYSVSREKKERFSLILESASTNQTSMYLCASSPTTGFNQPQHFGDGTRLSIL.

This sequence joins TRBV25-1 and TRBJ1-3; no firm D call. Trimming took off 1 base at V and 4 bases at J, with 8 bases between the two ends. The germline V gene encodes CDR1 MGHDK and CDR2 SYGVNS. The CDR3 has 14 amino acids. The CDR3 is CASSEWGAGNTIYF. The CDR3 region has the DNA TGTGCCAGCAGTGAATGGGGAGCCGGAAACACCATATATTTT.

V is TRBV6-4 and J is TRBJ1-3, with 8 bases lining up with TRBD1. The CDR3 contains 14 residues. V was pared by 5 bases and J by 8 bases, with 8 bases of the junction left unmatched. Germline CDR1 is MRHNA and CDR2 is SNTAGT. As DNA, the CDR3 is TGTGCCAGCAGTTTCCGGACAGGGACACACACCATATATTTT. Protein: CASSFRTGTHTIYF.

The V gene is TRBV6-6, the J gene TRBJ2-2, with D perhaps TRBD2 (5 bases). Trimming stripped 3 bases from V and 4 bases from J, with 9 bases between. The CDR3 loop spans 14 amino acids. The germline CDR1 and CDR2 sequences are MNHNY and SVGAGI (reference sequence). The CDR3 region is CASSYPEGTGELFF. DNA of the CDR3: TGTGCCAGCAGTTATCCCGAGGGCACCGGGGAGCTGTTTTTT.

J is TRBJ1-2 and V is TRBV5-6; the D is unclear. Between the trimmed V and J ends, which lost 0 bases and 8 bases, there was a span of 14 bases. This CDR3 contains 14 residues. Looked up from germline, CDR1 is SGHDT and CDR2 is YYEEEE. The CDR3 region is CASSLARTLGGYTF. DNA of the CDR3: TGTGCCAGCAGCTTGGCACGGACCCTTGGAGGCTACACCTTC.

The chain links TRBV9 to TRBJ2-2; 7 bases fit TRBD2. The germline V gene has CDR1 SGDLS and CDR2 YYNGEE. The CDR3 covers 16 residues. Trimming cost V 6 bases and J 2 bases; bases outside gene matches: 10. The chain's CDR3 is CASNGPGGLNTGELFF. The CDR3, as DNA: TGTGCCAGCAACGGACCGGGGGGACTTAACACCGGGGAGCTGTTTTTT.

The chain is built from TRBV30 and TRBJ2-4, with D tentatively TRBD2 (5 bases). V gave up 3 bases and J gave up 6 bases, with 15 bases separating them. The length of the CDR3 is 14 residues. The germline V gene has CDR1 GTSNPN and CDR2 SVGIG (reference sequence). The CDR3 sequence is CAWRAGGPGNIQYF. DNA for the CDR3: TGTGCCTGGAGGGCTGGCGGGCCTGGAAACATTCAGTACTTC.

The J gene is TRBJ1-1, the V gene TRBV13; no firm D call. This CDR3 spans 14 amino acids. The V end lost 2 bases, the J end lost 8 bases, and 15 bases lay between the germline ends. Germline CDR1 is PRHDT and CDR2 is FYEKMQ (reference sequence). DNA for the CDR3: TGTGCCAGCAGCTTAATGAATAGTGGGCAAGAAGCTTTCTTT. Translated: CASSLMNSGQEAFF.

CDR3 DNA: TGTGCCAGCAGCTTAGTGTCTGCCGGGACCGGGGAGCTGTTTTTT. Its translation: CASSLVSAGTGELFF. The chain combines TRBV7-2 with TRBJ2-2; D not certain. CDR3 length: 15 amino acids. Per germline, CDR1 SGHTA and CDR2 FQGNSA. V lost 1 base and J 5 bases, leaving 11 bases between the germline ends. The whole variable domain, remainder taken from reference TRBV7-2 and TRBJ2-2, is GAGVSQSPSNKVTEKGKDVELRCDPISGHTALYWYRQSLGQGLEFLIYFQGNSAPDKSGLPSDRFSAERTGGSVSTLTIQRTQQEDSAVYLCASSLVSAGTGELFFGEGSRLTVL.

V gene TRBV5-1 combines with J gene TRBJ2-7; 9 nucleotides match TRBD1. After removal of 2 bases from V and 3 bases from J, the junction contained 9 bases not matched to a gene. The CDR3 totals 16 residues. The V gene's germline CDR1 is SGHRS and CDR2 YFSETQ. The CDR3 nucleotides are TGCGCCAGCAGCTTACCCCGGGACAGGGCTATCTACGAGCAGTACTTC. This codes for CASSLPRDRAIYEQYF.

The chain couples TRBV5-4 to TRBJ2-1, with 12 bases matching TRBD2. Germline CDR1 and CDR2: SGHNT and YYREEE (reference sequence). This CDR3 has 13 residues. Unmatched junction bases numbered 7, after V lost 4 bases and J lost 14 bases. For the CDR3, the DNA is TGTGCCAGCAGCCACAGACTAGCGGGAGAAGAGTTCTTC. Protein: CASSHRLAGEEFF. Looking up the rest from reference TRBV5-4 and TRBJ2-1 gives the full variable domain: ETGVTQSPTHLIKTRGQQVTLRCSSQSGHNTVSWYQQALGQGPQFIFQYYREEENGRGNFPPRFSGLQFPNYSSELNVNALELDDSALYLCASSHRLAGEEFFGPGTRLTVL.

J is TRBJ2-7 and V is TRBV20-1; a possible D gene is TRBD2 (6 bases). Trimming shortened V by 3 bases and J by 2 bases, and 17 bases separated the two germline ends. Germline loops: CDR1 DFQATT, CDR2 SNEGSKA (reference sequence). This CDR3 region has 15 residues. The CDR3, as DNA: TGCAGTGCTAGTTCCCCACTAGCTCCAACCTACGAGCAGTACTTC. Its protein product is CSASSPLAPTYEQYF.

The V and J genes are TRBV19 and TRBJ2-5; D is perhaps TRBD1 (5 bases). V lost 10 bases to trimming and J lost 3 bases, with 9 bases between them. CDR3 length: 11 amino acids. Germline CDR1 reads LNHDA; CDR2 reads SQIVND (reference sequence). The CDR3 DNA follows: TGTGCCACTCGCAGGGAAGAGACCCAGTACTTC. Amino acids: CATRREETQYF.

Written as DNA, the CDR3 is TGTGCCAGCAGCCCCCGACCGTACAATGAGCAGTTCTTC. As protein: CASSPRPYNEQFF. V usage is TRBV11-2 and J usage is TRBJ2-1; D gene unclear. The CDR3 covers 13 residues. V was pared by 5 bases and J by 4 bases, with 9 bases between. The V gene's germline CDR1 is SGHAT and CDR2 FQNNGV.

A remark on this clone: The same CDR3 also results from other DNA sequences found in this sample. The chain joins TRBV7-2 to TRBJ1-5; D call uncertain. This CDR3 is 12 amino acids long. The germline V gene has CDR1 SGHTA and CDR2 FQGNSA. Trimming took off 0 bases at V and 7 bases at J, with 4 bases between the two ends. The CDR3 protein is CASSLAGQPQHF. CDR3 DNA sequence: TGTGCCAGCAGCTTAGCGGGCCAGCCCCAGCATTTT.

The chain uses TRBV9 and TRBJ2-6; 9 positions match TRBD2. This CDR3 contains 18 residues. V lost 0 bases to trimming and J lost 0 bases; unmatched junction nucleotides: 4. From germline, CDR1 is SGDLS and CDR2 YYNGEE. Written as DNA, the CDR3 is TGTGCCAGCAGCGTAGATGGTAGCGGGAGCTCTGGGGCCAACGTCCTGACTTTC. This encodes CASSVDGSGSSGANVLTF.